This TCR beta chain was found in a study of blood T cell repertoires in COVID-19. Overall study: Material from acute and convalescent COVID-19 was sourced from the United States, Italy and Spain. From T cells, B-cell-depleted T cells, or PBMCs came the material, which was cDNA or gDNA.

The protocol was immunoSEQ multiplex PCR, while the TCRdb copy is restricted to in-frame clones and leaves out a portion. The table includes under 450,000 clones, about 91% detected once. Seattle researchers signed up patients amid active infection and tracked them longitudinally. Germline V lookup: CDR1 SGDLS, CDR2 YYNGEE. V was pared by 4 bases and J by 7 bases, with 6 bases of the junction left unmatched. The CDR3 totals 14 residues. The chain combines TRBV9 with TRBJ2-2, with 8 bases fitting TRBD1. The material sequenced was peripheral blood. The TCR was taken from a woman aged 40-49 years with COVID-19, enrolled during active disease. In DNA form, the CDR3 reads TGTGCCAGCAGCACAGGACAGGGAATCGGGGAGCTGTTTTTT. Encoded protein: CASSTGQGIGELFF.